A selection of T cell receptor beta chains follows, all from one sample in a study of cytotoxic CD8 clonotypes in ibrutinib-treated CLL. Sequencing used immunoSEQ multiplex PCR; TCRdb keeps in-frame clones, though not all of them. The sample lists roughly 16,000 clones, roughly 68% occurring once. The sample here was PBMCs, taken before ibrutinib treatment. The receptors were gathered from a human donor with chronic lymphocytic leukemia. The CDR3 runs from the conserved cysteine through the conserved F or W. The order of the fields is CDR3 length, J gene, V gene, D gene, clone size, CDR3 DNA, CDR3 protein. D genes are given only for firm matches. Clone size appears in some rows only: once, few, many, or a class for an expanded clone.

length: 10; J: TRBJ1-5; V: TRBV28; D: .; size: .; DNA: TGTGCCAGCGGGGATCAGCCCCAGCATTTT; CDR3: CASGDQPQHF
length: 13; J: TRBJ2-3; V: TRBV7-9; D: .; size: once; DNA: TGTGCCAGCAGCTTCACAGGCACAGATACGCAGTATTTT; CDR3: CASSFTGTDTQYF
length: 17; J: TRBJ2-3; V: TRBV19; D: .; size: .; DNA: TGTGCCAGTAGCCCTACGGGACAAGGGGGAAGCACAGATACGCAGTATTTT; CDR3: CASSPTGQGGSTDTQYF
length: 17; J: TRBJ1-2; V: TRBV5-3; D: TRBD1; size: few; DNA: TGTGCCAGAAGCCCAGACAGGGGACCACTCTTCGTCTATGGCTACACCTTC; CDR3: CARSPDRGPLFVYGYTF
length: 12; J: TRBJ1-4; V: TRBV4-2; D: .; size: few; DNA: TGTGCCAGCAGCCAAGACCGAGAAAAACTGTTTTTT; CDR3: CASSQDREKLFF
length: 18; J: TRBJ1-3; V: TRBV5-6; D: .; size: .; DNA: TGTGCCAGCAGCTTGGCAAGGACACAGCTTAGCTCTGGAAACACCATATATTTT; CDR3: CASSLARTQLSSGNTIYF
length: 13; J: TRBJ1-1; V: TRBV18; D: .; size: .; DNA: TGTGCCAGCTCACCCGGGGCGAACACTGAAGCTTTCTTT; CDR3: CASSPGANTEAFF
length: 9; J: TRBJ2-1; V: TRBV20-1; D: .; size: .; DNA: TGCAGTGCTGGGGATGAGCAGTTCTTC; CDR3: CSAGDEQFF
length: 14; J: TRBJ1-1; V: TRBV7-2; D: TRBD1; size: few; DNA: TGTGCCAGCAGCACCACCGGGACAGGGGATGAAGCTTTCTTT; CDR3: CASSTTGTGDEAFF
length: 14; J: TRBJ2-7; V: TRBV2; D: TRBD2; size: few; DNA: TGTGCCAGCAGCCGACTAGCGGGAGGGCCCGAGCAGTACTTC; CDR3: CASSRLAGGPEQYF
length: 15; J: TRBJ1-6; V: TRBV7-9; D: .; size: .; DNA: TGTGCCAGCAGCTTAGATGGTCCGAGTAATTCACCCCTCCACTTT; CDR3: CASSLDGPSNSPLHF
length: 15; J: TRBJ2-3; V: TRBV19; D: .; size: .; DNA: TGTGCCAGTAGTATAGTGTTCGTTCCAACAGATACGCAGTATTTT; CDR3: CASSIVFVPTDTQYF
length: 14; J: TRBJ2-5; V: TRBV27; D: .; size: .; DNA: TGTGCCAGTGCCGTTCTGGGGGTTCAAGAGACCCAGTACTTC; CDR3: CASAVLGVQETQYF
length: 13; J: TRBJ1-1; V: TRBV30; D: TRBD1; size: few; DNA: TGTGCCTGGAGGACAGGGTGGGACACTGAAGCTTTCTTT; CDR3: CAWRTGWDTEAFF
length: 16; J: TRBJ2-1; V: TRBV5-1; D: .; size: few; DNA: TGCGCCAGCAGCTTGGCCGTAATAGTTGGGAACAATGAGCAGTTCTTC; CDR3: CASSLAVIVGNNEQFF
length: 14; J: TRBJ1-4; V: TRBV2; D: .; size: .; DNA: TGTGCCAGCAGGATGACGGGAGCTAATGAAAAACTGTTTTTT; CDR3: CASRMTGANEKLFF
length: 14; J: TRBJ2-1; V: TRBV5-1; D: TRBD2; size: .; DNA: TGCGCCAGCAGCTTCTTTCGCGGGAGTGTTGAGCAGTTCTTC; CDR3: CASSFFRGSVEQFF
length: 12; J: TRBJ1-2; V: TRBV9; D: .; size: .; DNA: TGTGCCAGCAGCGAGAGGTCCTACGGCTACACCTTC; CDR3: CASSERSYGYTF
length: 15; J: TRBJ2-7; V: TRBV6-5; D: .; size: .; DNA: TGTGCCAGCAGTAGACGGGGTCAGGGCACCTACGAGCAGTACTTC; CDR3: CASSRRGQGTYEQYF
length: 14; J: TRBJ1-5; V: TRBV6-6; D: .; size: .; DNA: TGTGCCAGCAGTTCGACAGTCAGCAATCAGCCCCAGCATTTT; CDR3: CASSSTVSNQPQHF
length: 13; J: TRBJ1-1; V: TRBV5-4; D: .; size: .; DNA: TGTGCCAGCAGCTTGGAGCCTAACACTGAAGCTTTCTTT; CDR3: CASSLEPNTEAFF
length: 13; J: TRBJ1-1; V: TRBV6-5; D: .; size: medium-sized; DNA: TGTGCCAGCAGTAGTGGACCGAACACTGAAGCTTTCTTT; CDR3: CASSSGPNTEAFF
length: 13; J: TRBJ1-1; V: TRBV7-8; D: .; size: .; DNA: TGTGCCAGCAGCTTATCAGCGAACACTGAAGCTTTCTTT; CDR3: CASSLSANTEAFF
length: 13; J: TRBJ1-5; V: TRBV5-1; D: .; size: once; DNA: TGCGCCAGCAGCTTTGGTAGCAATCAGCCCCAGCATTTT; CDR3: CASSFGSNQPQHF
length: 11; J: TRBJ1-3; V: TRBV19; D: .; size: .; DNA: TGTGCCACCGAATCTGGAAACACCATATATTTT; CDR3: CATESGNTIYF
length: 14; J: TRBJ1-1; V: TRBV7-9; D: TRBD1; size: .; DNA: TGTGCCAGCAGCTCCCCCGGACAGGGGACACACTCTTTCTTT; CDR3: CASSSPGQGTHSFF
length: 15; J: TRBJ1-2; V: TRBV19; D: .; size: .; DNA: TGTGCCACCATCACTCAAGGGGGGGGGCAGAATGGCTACACCTTC; CDR3: CATITQGGGQNGYTF
length: 15; J: TRBJ2-5; V: TRBV7-6; D: .; size: .; DNA: TGTGCCAGCAGCCTCCGGGACTCGGAGAAAGAGACCCAGTACTTC; CDR3: CASSLRDSEKETQYF
length: 12; J: TRBJ2-5; V: TRBV28; D: .; size: .; DNA: TGTGCCAGCGTCAAGGGTACGGAGACCCAGTACTTC; CDR3: CASVKGTETQYF
length: 16; J: TRBJ1-2; V: TRBV9; D: .; size: .; DNA: TGTGCCAGCAGCGTAGTCGCTGTCCCAGCTAACTATGGCTACACCTTC; CDR3: CASSVVAVPANYGYTF
length: 15; J: TRBJ1-1; V: TRBV7-9; D: .; size: .; DNA: TGTGCCAGCAGCCAATTCGACAGGACTAACACTGAAGCTTTCTTT; CDR3: CASSQFDRTNTEAFF
length: 14; J: TRBJ1-2; V: TRBV27; D: TRBD1; size: .; DNA: TGTGCCAGCAGTTTGGGACAGGGAAACTATGGCTACACCTTC; CDR3: CASSLGQGNYGYTF
length: 15; J: TRBJ2-3; V: TRBV7-2; D: .; size: .; DNA: TGTGCCAGCAGCTTCCTCGGGCGGGACACAGATACGCAGTATTTT; CDR3: CASSFLGRDTDTQYF
length: 16; J: TRBJ2-1; V: TRBV19; D: .; size: .; DNA: TGTGCCAGTAGTCTCACCGGGACCGCGTCCTACAATGAGCAGTTCTTC; CDR3: CASSLTGTASYNEQFF
length: 14; J: TRBJ2-7; V: TRBV5-1; D: .; size: .; DNA: TGCGCCAGCAGCTTGACCTTGGAAAAACAAGAGCAGTACTTC; CDR3: CASSLTLEKQEQYF
length: 14; J: TRBJ1-3; V: TRBV27; D: .; size: once; DNA: TGTGCCAGCAGACCTCTAGGAGCCGGAAACACCATATATTTT; CDR3: CASRPLGAGNTIYF
length: 16; J: TRBJ1-4; V: TRBV28; D: .; size: .; DNA: TGTGCCAGCAGTCGGGTTGGTGGGACCCTAAATGAAAAACTGTTTTTT; CDR3: CASSRVGGTLNEKLFF
length: 15; J: TRBJ2-5; V: TRBV27; D: TRBD2; size: once; DNA: TGTGCCAGCACCCTGAGCGGGAACTATGGGGAGACCCAGTACTTC; CDR3: CASTLSGNYGETQYF
length: 18; J: TRBJ1-6; V: TRBV27; D: .; size: few; DNA: TGTGCCAGCAGTTTATCCGCAGGGAACGTACGAGTGGGTTCACCCCTCCACTTT; CDR3: CASSLSAGNVRVGSPLHF
length: 23; J: TRBJ2-5; V: TRBV5-1; D: TRBD2; size: .; DNA: TGCGCCAGCAGCTCGCCGTCCAAGCCTGACTGGGGGACTAGCGGGGGCCTTCAAGAGACCCAGTACTTC; CDR3: CASSSPSKPDWGTSGGLQETQYF
length: 15; J: TRBJ2-3; V: TRBV2; D: TRBD1; size: .; DNA: TGTGCCAGCAGCGACCCGACAGGGAGCACAGATACGCAGTATTTT; CDR3: CASSDPTGSTDTQYF
length: 15; J: TRBJ2-1; V: TRBV6-5; D: TRBD2; size: .; DNA: TGTGCCAGCAGCCAATACTCCAGCGGGGGGGGTGAGCAGTTCTTC; CDR3: CASSQYSSGGGEQFF
length: 11; J: TRBJ1-5; V: TRBV6-1; D: .; size: .; DNA: TGTGCCAGCAGTGAGAGGCAGCCCCAGCATTTT; CDR3: CASSERQPQHF
length: 13; J: TRBJ2-1; V: TRBV10-3; D: TRBD1; size: .; DNA: TGTGCCATCAGTGATGGGACAGACAATGAGCAGTTCTTC; CDR3: CAISDGTDNEQFF
length: 16; J: TRBJ2-6; V: TRBV6-4; D: TRBD1; size: .; DNA: TGTGCCAGCAGTCCCAGACAGGGGACTGGGGCCAACGTCCTGACTTTC; CDR3: CASSPRQGTGANVLTF